This T cell receptor (beta chain) appears in the sequencing data of a study of T cell responses to AZD1222 COVID-19 vaccine. Study information: Researchers grouped second doses given at about 4 or about 12 weeks into one pool.

Comment on this clone: Its antigen is unknown.

Notes on the study in general: Clonal diversity was possibly underestimated, and the donors were mostly white British, with more females.

Trimming pared 4 bases from V and 6 bases from J, leaving 16 bases between. Germline CDR1 is SGHNT and CDR2 is YYREEE (reference sequence). This CDR3 has 14 amino acids. The assay was immunoSEQ multiplex PCR, and TCRdb's table has in-frame clones only and misses some. The table includes roughly 120,000 clones, around 92% detected once. This material consisted of peripheral blood, taken on day 0 of AZD1222 vaccination. The chain combines TRBV5-4 with TRBJ1-2, with D perhaps matching TRBD1 (6 bases). This receptor was obtained from an adult in good health. The CDR3 loop is CASSVAGRGDGYTF. For the CDR3, the DNA is TGTGCCAGCAGCGTGGCGGGAAGGGGGGATGGCTACACCTTC.